A single sample is the source of the 21 T cell receptor beta chains below, sequenced in a study of T cells after yellow fever vaccination. TCRdb redid the calling of the 5' RACE reads with MiXCR, one entry per CDR3 protein. The table includes hundreds of thousands of distinct CDR3 sequences, 3.6% detected once. This material consisted of PBMCs, taken on the day of the yellow fever booster vaccination. All receptors derive from a man younger than 35 who received the YFV17D yellow fever vaccine.

This clonotype came up many times. V and J are TRBV5-1 and TRBJ1-5; D perhaps matches TRBD1 (6 bases). Germline lookup yields CDR1 SGHRS and CDR2 YFSETQ. V shed 0 bases and J shed 2 bases, with 12 bases lying between them. The CDR3 is 16 residues long. CDR3 sequence reads: CASSLVPGVGNQPQHF. The CDR3 DNA reads as TGCGCCAGCAGCTTGGTCCCAGGGGTGGGCAATCAGCCCCAGCATTTT. The variable domain in full, completed from reference TRBV5-1 and TRBJ1-5, reads KAGVTQTPRYLIKTRGQQVTLSCSPISGHRSVSWYQQTPGQGLQFLFEYFSETQRNKGNFPGRFSGRQFSNSRSEMNVSTLELGDSALYLCASSLVPGVGNQPQHFGDGTRLSIL.

At least ten counts were recorded for this clonotype. V usage is TRBV5-1 and J usage is TRBJ2-7; either TRBD1 or TRBD2 may fit D (6 bases each). V was shortened by 4 bases and J by 8 bases, with 16 bases between the two germline ends. This CDR3 has 13 amino acids. The V gene's germline CDR1 is SGHRS and CDR2 YFSETQ. The DNA for the CDR3 is TGCGCCAGCAGCAACGGGGGTGGGGACAAGCAGTACTTC. This encodes CASSNGGGDKQYF.

This clonotype was recorded many times. This sequence joins TRBV2 and TRBJ2-7; no definite D call. The germline V and J ends were trimmed by 7 bases and 3 bases, with 13 bases remaining between them. The CDR3 sequence is 13 residues long. Germline assignment: CDR1 SNHLY and CDR2 FYNNEI. In DNA form, the CDR3 reads TGTGCCAGCAACCCGACCGAGATCTACGAGCAGTACGTC. Translating gives CASNPTEIYEQYV.

This chain connects TRBV15 to TRBJ2-1; TRBD1 might be the D (5 bases). V was clipped by 1 base and J by 6 bases, with 13 bases between them. The germline V gene has CDR1 LNHNV and CDR2 YYDKDF (reference sequence). This CDR3 has 15 amino acids. The CDR3 loop reads CATSRGLYRSNEQFF. The CDR3 DNA sequence: TGTGCCACCAGCAGAGGTTTGTACAGGAGCAATGAGCAGTTCTTC. Based on the CDR3 plus reference TRBV15 and TRBJ2-1, the full variable domain is DAMVIQNPRYQVTQFGKPVTLSCSQTLNHNVMYWYQQKSSQAPKLLFHYYDKDFNNEADTPDNFQSRRPNTSFCFLDIRSPGLGDTAMYLCATSRGLYRSNEQFFGPGTRLTVL.

This clonotype was found many times. The rearrangement links TRBV6-1 to TRBJ2-7; D is unclear. Deletions cut 8 bases from V and 3 bases from J, with 8 bases between. The germline V gene encodes CDR1 MNHNS and CDR2 SASEGT. The CDR3 loop spans 11 amino acids. CDR3 nucleotide sequence: TGTGCCAGCCGCAAGAACTACGAGCAGTACGTC. It translates to CASRKNYEQYV.

In this sample, this clonotype turned up many times. The genes are TRBV7-9 and TRBJ2-3; 9 bases match TRBD1. There are 14 residues in the CDR3. The germline CDR1 and CDR2 sequences are SEHNR and FQNEAQ (reference sequence). Unmatched junction bases numbered 8, after V lost 11 bases and J lost 2 bases. CDR3 DNA: TGTGCCGCGCGTCGGGACAGGGACACAGATACGCAGTATTTT. This gives the protein CAARRDRDTDTQYF.

This clonotype was seen ten or more times. V is TRBV5-1 and J is TRBJ1-1, with TRBD1 matching over 9 bases. The CDR3 totals 12 residues. V gave up 4 bases and J gave up 5 bases; unmatched junction bases: 0. Germline V gene data show CDR1 as SGHRS and CDR2 as YFSETQ. DNA for the CDR3: TGCGCCAGCAGCGGACAGGGGACTGAAGCTTTCTTT. Protein product: CASSGQGTEAFF. Together with reference TRBV5-1 and TRBJ1-1, the CDR3 gives the full variable domain: KAGVTQTPRYLIKTRGQQVTLSCSPISGHRSVSWYQQTPGQGLQFLFEYFSETQRNKGNFPGRFSGRQFSNSRSEMNVSTLELGDSALYLCASSGQGTEAFFGQGTRLTVV.

This clonotype was recorded at least ten times. The V and J genes are TRBV6-1 and TRBJ2-7, with D perhaps TRBD1 (5 bases). The CDR3 extends over 17 amino acids. Germline-derived CDR1 and CDR2 are MNHNS and SASEGT. V dropped 1 base and J dropped 3 bases, with 19 bases sitting between them. The CDR3 sequence: CASSEGQGSYPFYEQYF. In nucleotides, the CDR3 is TGTGCCAGCAGTGAAGGTCAGGGTTCCTATCCTTTCTACGAGCAGTACTTC.

This clonotype was seen a handful of times. The V call is TRBV6-2 or TRBV6-3, the J call TRBJ2-3; TRBD1 matches 7 bases. This CDR3 contains 14 residues. The J segment lost 14 bases and the V segment lost 6 bases, leaving 17 bases of the junction unmatched. Germline loops: CDR1 MNHEY, CDR2 SVGEGT. The CDR3 here is CASSDGQVSLLLYF. The CDR3, as DNA: TGTGCCAGCAGCGACGGACAGGTTTCCCTTCTATTGTATTTT.

This clonotype was seen only a few times. This chain links TRBV2 with TRBJ1-1; D uncertain. V shed 3 bases and J shed 1 base, with 3 bases lying between them. The germline gives CDR1 SNHLY, CDR2 FYNNEI. The CDR3 spans 12 residues. In DNA form, the CDR3 reads TGTGCCAGCAGTGACACGAACACTGAAGCTTTCTTT. This translates into CASSDTNTEAFF.

CDR3 residues: CASSSTTGPTYEQYF. In DNA, the CDR3 is TGCGCCAGCAGCTCGACGACAGGCCCTACGTACGAGCAGTACTTC. The V gene is TRBV5-1, the J gene TRBJ2-7; possible D gene TRBD1, 6 bases. The germline CDR1 and CDR2 sequences are SGHRS and YFSETQ. The CDR3 contains 15 residues. Trimming left V 3 bases short and J 4 bases short, with 17 bases between.

There are many counts of this clonotype. This rearrangement joins TRBV29-1 to TRBJ2-2, with 7 nucleotides matching TRBD1. The CDR3 consists of 15 residues. CDR1 and CDR2 from the germline V gene are SQVTM and ANQGSEA. Trimming at V came to 6 bases and at J to 0 bases, leaving 7 bases not matched to a gene. CDR3 sequence (DNA): TGCAGCGTGAAAGGGACAGCGACGAACACCGGGGAGCTGTTTTTT. Its translation: CSVKGTATNTGELFF.

This clonotype was detected many times. The chain is built from TRBV20-1 and TRBJ2-1; D not certain. CDR1 and CDR2 (germline): DFQATT, SNEGSKA (reference sequence). V was shortened by 6 bases and J by 6 bases, with 18 bases between the two germline ends. This CDR3 spans 14 amino acids. CDR3 amino acids: CSASPAEPFNEQFF. In DNA, the CDR3 is TGCAGTGCCTCGCCTGCGGAACCCTTCAATGAGCAGTTCTTC.

The CDR3 region has the DNA TGTGCCATCCAGGGACAGATTACCCACAATGAGCAGTTCTTC. It is translated as CAIQGQITHNEQFF. The V call is TRBV10-3, the J call TRBJ2-1, with 7 bases that match TRBD1. The trim removed 8 bases at V and 5 bases at J, leaving 9 bases unmatched. CDR1 and CDR2 from the germline V gene are ENHRY and SYGVKD. This CDR3 region has 14 residues.

V is TRBV5-4 and J is TRBJ2-3; 8 bases are a match to TRBD2. CDR3 length equals 14 residues. Germline V gene sequence: CDR1 SGHNT, CDR2 YYREEE (reference sequence). The trim removed 4 bases at V and 4 bases at J, leaving 5 bases unmatched. The CDR3 region is CASSPAGVADTQYF. CDR3 coding DNA: TGTGCCAGCAGCCCAGCGGGGGTTGCAGATACGCAGTATTTT.

The table lists this clonotype with a few counts. V is TRBV4-3 and J is TRBJ2-2, with 8 bases fitting TRBD1. V lost 0 bases to trimming and J lost 5 bases; unmatched junction nucleotides: 11. The CDR3 covers 18 residues. The germline V gene encodes CDR1 LGHNA and CDR2 YSLEER. In DNA form, the CDR3 reads TGCGCCAGCAGCCAAGAATCTGTCGGCAGGGGGCGAACCGGGGAGCTGTTTTTT. This encodes CASSQESVGRGRTGELFF.

The sample holds many counts of this clonotype. CDR3 in amino acids: CASSPMGTTQETQYF. The CDR3 DNA sequence: TGTGCCAGCAGCCCGATGGGGACTACACAAGAGACCCAGTACTTC. V is TRBV7-9 and J is TRBJ2-5; 7 positions agree with TRBD2. Trimming cost V 5 bases and J 2 bases; bases outside gene matches: 8. CDR1 is SEHNR and CDR2 is FQNEAQ in the germline V gene (reference sequence). The CDR3 runs to 15 residues.

This clonotype showed up many times. CDR3 sequence (DNA): TGTGCCAGCAGAAAACTGACAGGCCACTTCTATGGCTACACCTTC. Protein product: CASRKLTGHFYGYTF. The V gene is TRBV11-2, the J gene TRBJ1-2, with D possibly matching TRBD1 (6 bases). V gave up 6 bases and J gave up 4 bases, with 18 bases separating them. From germline, CDR1 is SGHAT and CDR2 FQNNGV. This CDR3 spans 15 amino acids.

This clonotype has a handful of counts. The chain recombines TRBV20-1 with TRBJ2-2, with 8 bases that match TRBD1. V lost 1 base and J lost 7; bases outside the gene matches: 5. The CDR3 is 14 residues long. CDR1 is DFQATT, CDR2 SNEGSKA, per germline (reference sequence). This CDR3 is CSARGQGRNGELFF. CDR3 coding DNA: TGCAGTGCTAGAGGACAGGGGAGAAACGGGGAGCTGTTTTTT.

This clonotype was seen repeatedly, ten times or more. The chain has TRBV4-3 and TRBJ2-3; D remains ambiguous. Germline V gives CDR1 LGHNA, CDR2 YSLEER. CDR3 size: 16 residues. V was pared by 1 base and J by 4 bases, with 15 bases between. The CDR3 loop is CASSQAPPTASDTQYF. The CDR3 DNA reads as TGCGCCAGCAGCCAAGCCCCGCCGACTGCATCAGATACGCAGTATTTT.

This clonotype was counted many times. The V call is TRBV5-1, the J call TRBJ2-2; D uncertain. CDR1 is SGHRS and CDR2 is YFSETQ in the germline V gene. V gave up 2 bases and J gave up 0 bases, with 14 bases separating them. The CDR3 contains 17 residues. The CDR3 reads CASSLALDLSNTGELFF. CDR3 bases: TGCGCCAGCAGCTTAGCATTGGATCTATCGAACACCGGGGAGCTGTTTTTT.